This entry lists 21 T cell receptor beta chains sequenced from one sample in a study of blood T cell repertoires in COVID-19. Sequencing was performed with immunoSEQ multiplex PCR; in TCRdb, only in-frame clones are kept and a portion is missing. Of some 150,000 clones detected, 80% to 90% appear once; the ten largest clones hold more than 7.5%. The sample taken for sequencing was peripheral blood. The receptors shown here come from a woman aged 55-69 years with COVID-19, enrolled during active disease.

This clone was recorded once. The CDR3 nucleotides are TGTGCCAGCAGCCCGTTAGAAACCATATATTTT. Its translation: CASSPLETIYF. This sequence joins TRBV12-3 or TRBV12-4 and TRBJ1-3, with D unclear. The CDR3 sequence is 11 residues long. V dropped 6 bases and J dropped 10 bases, with 10 bases sitting between them.

Here the CDR3 reads CASSEREDTQYF. The DNA of the CDR3 is TGTGCCAGCAGTGAGAGGGAGGATACGCAGTATTTT. This chain uses TRBV2 with TRBJ2-3; the D gene is possibly TRBD2 (5 bases). The CDR3 is 12 amino acids. V was clipped by 3 bases and J by 6 bases, with 7 bases between them. Germline V gene lookup returns CDR1 SNHLY and CDR2 FYNNEI.

On this clone: Germline is not matched at one junction end, which may reflect a read error. This chain uses TRBV2 with TRBJ1-1; 8 bases match TRBD1. The CDR3 consists of 14 residues. The germline CDR1 and CDR2 sequences are SNHLY and FYNNEI. Written as DNA, the CDR3 is TGTGCCAACAGTGCCTTACAGGGGGACACTGAAGCTTTCTTT. Amino acid sequence: CANSALQGDTEAFF.

The V gene is TRBV19, the J gene TRBJ1-3; no clear D gene. The CDR3 loop spans 15 amino acids. V lost 11 bases and J lost 2, with 19 bases in between. Looked up from germline, CDR1 is LNHDA and CDR2 is SQIVND (reference sequence). CDR3 sequence (DNA): TGTGCCTCCAAAGCCGCGGATCTGGCTGGAAACACCATATATTTT. This encodes CASKAADLAGNTIYF.

The chain joins TRBV7-2 to TRBJ1-2, with TRBD1 as a possible D gene (5 bases). Between the trimmed V and J ends, which lost 5 bases and 8 bases, there was a span of 18 bases. Germline-derived CDR1 and CDR2 are SGHTA and FQGNSA. The CDR3 extends over 14 amino acids. The CDR3 coding sequence is TGTGCCAGCAGCCCCTCCGGACAAGAGCTGGGCTACACCTTC. This codes for CASSPSGQELGYTF.

The J gene is TRBJ2-7, the V gene TRBV24-1; TRBD1 is a possible D gene (6 bases). The V gene lost 3 bases and the J gene lost 4 bases, with 21 bases spanning the gap. Per the germline V gene, CDR1 is KGHDR and CDR2 is SFDVKD. The CDR3 covers 17 residues. The CDR3 loop is CATSDSNRPGAMYEQYF. CDR3 DNA: TGTGCCACCAGTGATAGTAATCGGCCAGGGGCAATGTACGAGCAGTACTTC.

The genes are TRBV25-1 and TRBJ2-6; 9 bases are shared with TRBD1. Germline trimming cut 4 bases from V and 0 bases from J; bases unmatched to any gene: 4. This CDR3 is built from 17 residues. Germline V lookup: CDR1 MGHDK, CDR2 SYGVNS. The CDR3: CASSAGTGSSGANVLTF. Here the CDR3 DNA reads TGTGCCAGCAGTGCCGGGACAGGGAGCTCTGGGGCCAACGTCCTGACTTTC. The full variable domain, with the rest looked up from reference TRBV25-1 and TRBJ2-6, is EADIYQTPRYLVIGTGKKITLECSQTMGHDKMYWYQQDPGMELHLIHYSYGVNSTEKGDLSSESTVSRIRTEHFPLTLESARPSHTSQYLCASSAGTGSSGANVLTFGAGSRLTVL.

The V gene is TRBV4-3, the J gene TRBJ1-2; 8 positions agree with TRBD1. The CDR3 is 18 residues long. Trimming took 3 bases from V and 0 from J; bases not matched to a gene: 12. Germline V gives CDR1 LGHNA, CDR2 YSLEER. As DNA, the CDR3 is TGCGCCAGCAGCCAGGGTAGGACAGGGAGATTGGCTAACTATGGCTACACCTTC. Translated: CASSQGRTGRLANYGYTF.

The V call is TRBV5-1, the J call TRBJ2-1, with 7 bases lining up with TRBD1. The germline CDR1 and CDR2 sequences are SGHRS and YFSETQ. With 3 bases clipped from V and 8 bases from J, the junction kept 8 bases outside the gene matches. This CDR3 is 14 amino acids long. The CDR3 is CASSSQGEIDEQFF. The CDR3 DNA reads as TGCGCCAGCAGCTCTCAGGGGGAAATCGATGAGCAGTTCTTC.

V gene TRBV7-2 combines with J gene TRBJ2-3, with D possibly TRBD2 on 6 matching bases. Germline V lookup: CDR1 SGHTA, CDR2 FQGNSA. V was pared by 1 base and J by 2 bases, with 10 bases between. The CDR3 contains 15 residues. CDR3 bases: TGTGCCAGCAGCTTAGGGGGGGAAGACACAGATACGCAGTATTTT. Protein: CASSLGGEDTDTQYF.

V usage is TRBV7-3 and J usage is TRBJ2-5, with D unresolved. Per germline, CDR1 SGHTA and CDR2 FQGTGA. The CDR3 is 14 residues long. Trimming pared 4 bases from V and 1 base from J, leaving 10 bases between. CDR3 coding DNA: TGTGCCAGCAGCTCGGGTTTCGGCCAAGAGACCCAGTACTTC. Its translation: CASSSGFGQETQYF.

This clone appeared a single time. This chain joins TRBV4-1 and TRBJ2-7; TRBD2 agrees at 11 bases. Germline trimming cut 3 bases from V and 2 bases from J; bases unmatched to any gene: 6. This CDR3 region has 16 residues. CDR1 is MGHRA, CDR2 YSYEKL, per germline. As DNA, the CDR3 is TGCGCCAGCAGCCAGACCGCTAGCGGGGGGACCTACGAGCAGTACTTC. It yields the protein CASSQTASGGTYEQYF.

This chain links TRBV28 with TRBJ1-1; D is unclear. The CDR3 runs to 11 residues. Germline V CDR1 and CDR2: MDHEN, SYDVKM. V lost 6 bases and J lost 5, with 7 bases in between. CDR3 bases: TGTGCCAGCAGATCCGGGACTGAAGCTTTCTTT. It is translated as CASRSGTEAFF.

V gene TRBV15 combines with J gene TRBJ1-2, with TRBD1 identical over 7 bases. The germline gives CDR1 LNHNV, CDR2 YYDKDF (reference sequence). This CDR3 is 15 amino acids long. With V trimmed by 5 bases and J by 4 bases, 10 bases remained unmatched. The CDR3 loop reads CATSPDRAQVYGYTF. In nucleotides, the CDR3 is TGTGCCACCAGCCCCGACAGGGCCCAAGTCTATGGCTACACCTTC.

The chain recombines TRBV19 with TRBJ2-5; possible D gene TRBD2, 7 bases. The CDR3 loop spans 14 amino acids. V was cut by 6 bases and J by 4 bases, with 15 bases left in between. Germline lookup yields CDR1 LNHDA and CDR2 SQIVND (reference sequence). In DNA form, the CDR3 reads TGTGCCAGTAGCGCCCCCGGGGGGCGAGAGACCCAGTACTTC. This encodes CASSAPGGRETQYF.

In nucleotides, the CDR3 is TGTGCCAGCAGTTACCTTGTGGGGGCCCCCTACGAGCAGTACTTC. The encoded protein is CASSYLVGAPYEQYF. The chain carries TRBV6-2 or TRBV6-3 and TRBJ2-7, with D perhaps matching TRBD1 (6 bases). Germline lookup yields CDR1 MNHEY and CDR2 SVGEGT. Trimming removed 2 bases from V and 2 bases from J, with 13 bases in between. The CDR3 runs to 15 residues.

The gene calls are TRBV24-1 and TRBJ2-7; D gene uncertain. The V gene lost 10 bases and the J gene lost 0 bases, with 9 bases spanning the gap. Germline V lookup: CDR1 KGHDR, CDR2 SFDVKD. The CDR3 spans 12 residues. The CDR3 loop reads CATSAASYEQYF. The CDR3, as DNA: TGTGCCACATCGGCGGCCTCCTACGAGCAGTACTTC.

V and J are TRBV28 and TRBJ1-2; 9 bases match TRBD1. Germline loops: CDR1 MDHEN, CDR2 SYDVKM. Trimming took 3 bases from V and 8 from J; bases not matched to a gene: 13. The CDR3 runs 16 residues. CDR3 nucleotide sequence: TGTGCCAGCAGTTTGGGGACAGGGAGAACTATGGGAGGCTACACCTTC. Translation: CASSLGTGRTMGGYTF.

This rearrangement joins TRBV9 to TRBJ1-6, with TRBD1 matching over 9 bases. V shed 6 bases, J shed 7 bases, and the junction held 8 bases outside the gene matches. The CDR3 runs 15 residues. CDR1 SGDLS and CDR2 YYNGEE come from the germline V gene. The CDR3 DNA sequence: TGTGCCAGCACCCCTACAGGGGGCAAAAATTCACCCCTCCACTTT. Protein: CASTPTGGKNSPLHF. The variable domain in full, completed from reference TRBV9 and TRBJ1-6, reads DSGVTQTPKHLITATGQRVTLRCSPRSGDLSVYWYQQSLDQGLQFLIQYYNGEERAKGNILERFSAQQFPDLHSELNLSSLELGDSALYFCASTPTGGKNSPLHFGNGTRLTVT.

In this sample, this clone turned up once. The chain has TRBV29-1 and TRBJ1-2; D might be TRBD1 (5 bases). The germline CDR1 and CDR2 sequences are SQVTM and ANQGSEA. This CDR3 spans 16 amino acids. With 6 bases removed from V and 4 bases from J, the gap between germline ends came to 24 bases. CDR3 nucleotide sequence: TGCAGCGTCCTGAGGGGCAGCGGGGCATTGTCCTATGGCTACACCTTC. Translated, it gives CSVLRGSGALSYGYTF.

This clone was counted a single time. This chain connects TRBV19 to TRBJ1-6; 7 nucleotides align to TRBD1. The CDR3 contains 18 residues. Per the germline V gene, CDR1 is LNHDA and CDR2 is SQIVND (reference sequence). V was clipped by 2 bases and J by 7 bases; unmatched bases: 14. The CDR3 spells CASSIRPGGGGENSPLHF. Here the CDR3 DNA reads TGTGCCAGTAGTATAAGGCCCGGAGGAGGGGGCGAGAATTCACCCCTCCACTTT.